The 14 T cell receptor beta chains given below trace back to one sample, sequenced in a study of blood T cells in healthy people across ages. A second PCR, run for roughly 7 to 12 cycles, used a sample-barcoded 5' primer plus a J-beta primer mix. Each CDR3 protein gets one entry after TCRdb re-called the 5' RACE reads with MiXCR. The sample gives roughly 1.6 million distinct CDR3 sequences, roughly 30% of which show up once; around 11% is in the top ten. Sequences were obtained from blood. These receptors were taken from a woman aged 25 to 45 in good health.

This clonotype was seen more than once but under ten times. The chain uses TRBV5-1 and TRBJ2-6; 8 nucleotides line up with TRBD1. The V and J ends lost 4 bases and 2 bases, in that order; junction bases with no gene match: 8. There are 17 residues in the CDR3. Looked up from germline, CDR1 is SGHRS and CDR2 is YFSETQ. CDR3: CASSPPTGEPGANVLTF. The CDR3 region has the DNA TGCGCCAGCAGCCCCCCGACAGGGGAGCCTGGGGCCAACGTCCTGACTTTC.

The V gene is TRBV2, the J gene TRBJ1-4; 11 nucleotides align to TRBD1. Germline V gene sequence: CDR1 SNHLY, CDR2 FYNNEI. The CDR3 contains 13 residues. V shed 6 bases and J 11 bases; nucleotides not matched to a gene: 5. The CDR3 DNA reads as TGTGCCAGCAGAGCCGGGACAGGGGGGAAACTGTTTTTT. This translates into CASRAGTGGKLFF. Supplemented by reference TRBV2 and TRBJ1-4, the full variable domain reads EPEVTQTPSHQVTQMGQEVILRCVPISNHLYFYWYRQILGQKVEFLVSFYNNEISEKSEIFDDQFSVERPDGSNFTLKIRSTKLEDSAMYFCASRAGTGGKLFFGSGTQLSVL.

This clonotype was seen a few times. The chain recombines TRBV6-5 with TRBJ2-4, with a weak D call TRBD1 (6 bases). The J call could be wrong; TRBJ2-7 is a better fit for the DNA end. The germline V gene has CDR1 MNHEY and CDR2 SVGAGI. The CDR3 totals 14 residues. CDR3 residues: CASSTGTTTYEQYF. DNA of the CDR3: TGTGCCAGCAGCACCGGGACAACGACCTACGAGCAGTACTTC.

The chain carries TRBV5-1 and TRBJ2-3, with 9 nucleotides matching TRBD2. The CDR3 length is 15 residues. Germline V gene data show CDR1 as SGHRS and CDR2 as YFSETQ. V gave up 5 bases and J gave up 5 bases; unmatched junction bases: 9. The chain's CDR3 is CASRPTSGGEDTQYF. The CDR3 nucleotides are TGCGCCAGCAGGCCGACTAGCGGAGGGGAAGATACGCAGTATTTT.

CDR3 loop: CAAQTDKSYGYTF. The CDR3 DNA sequence: TGTGCCGCACAGACCGATAAGTCATATGGCTACACCTTC. This chain uses TRBV24-1 with TRBJ1-2; D ambiguous. The CDR3 has 13 residues. Trimming removed 12 bases at V and 5 bases at J, with 18 bases between. CDR1 KGHDR and CDR2 SFDVKD come from the germline V gene.

The chain is built from TRBV7-9 and TRBJ1-2; no reliable D call. V was clipped by 5 bases and J by 4 bases, with 17 bases between them. The CDR3 is 15 residues long. CDR1 is SEHNR and CDR2 is FQNEAQ in the germline V gene (reference sequence). The CDR3 sequence: CASSTSGPTAYGYTF. The CDR3 bases are TGTGCCAGCAGCACCTCTGGCCCGACCGCCTATGGCTACACCTTC. The variable domain in full, completed from reference TRBV7-9 and TRBJ1-2, reads DTGVSQNPRHKITKRGQNVTFRCDPISEHNRLYWYRQTLGQGPEFLTYFQNEAQLEKSRLLSDRFSAERPKGSFSTLEIQRTEQGDSAMYLCASSTSGPTAYGYTFGSGTRLTVV.

This sequence joins TRBV11-2 and TRBJ2-7, with 9 bases that match TRBD1. Germline CDR1 and CDR2: SGHAT and FQNNGV. The CDR3 covers 16 residues. Trimming took 5 bases from V and 4 from J; bases not matched to a gene: 12. The DNA of the CDR3 is TGTGCCAGCAGCCCAGGGGGAACAGGGGGCCGGTACGAGCAGTACTTC. Translated, it gives CASSPGGTGGRYEQYF.

This chain uses TRBV12-3 or TRBV12-4 with TRBJ2-1; D perhaps matches TRBD1 (6 bases). The CDR3 totals 14 residues. V was shortened by 3 bases and J by 7 bases, with 13 bases between the two germline ends. CDR3 in amino acids: CASSFTGPMNEQFF. The CDR3 nucleotides are TGTGCCAGCAGTTTCACAGGGCCCATGAATGAGCAGTTCTTC.

The genes are TRBV10-3 and TRBJ1-2; a possible D gene is TRBD1 (6 bases). V lost 6 bases to trimming and J lost 4 bases, with 18 bases between them. CDR1 is ENHRY, CDR2 SYGVKD, per germline. This CDR3 has 15 amino acids. The CDR3 sequence is CAIRYSGTPSYGYTF. The CDR3 DNA follows: TGTGCCATCAGATACTCCGGGACACCAAGCTATGGCTACACCTTC.

V is TRBV5-1 and J is TRBJ2-7; 11 positions match TRBD2. Germline loops: CDR1 SGHRS, CDR2 YFSETQ. This CDR3 is 15 amino acids long. The V gene end was trimmed by 4 bases and the J gene end by 4 bases; junction bases not matched to a gene: 7. Written as DNA, the CDR3 is TGCGCCAGCAGCCATCCTAGCGGGGGGAGATACGAGCAGTACTTC. Translating gives CASSHPSGGRYEQYF.

The V call is TRBV30, the J call TRBJ2-5; D possibly corresponds to TRBD2 (5 bases). The CDR3 sequence is 15 residues long. V was cut by 0 bases and J by 2 bases, with 13 bases left in between. The V gene's germline CDR1 is GTSNPN and CDR2 SVGIG (reference sequence). Here the CDR3 reads CAWSVQSGSQETQYF. DNA of the CDR3: TGTGCCTGGAGTGTACAAAGCGGATCACAAGAGACCCAGTACTTC.

Of note for this clonotype: The junction departs from the called germline gene at one end, perhaps through a read error. J is TRBJ1-2 and V is TRBV11-2; 8 bases map to TRBD1. Germline CDR1 is SGHAT and CDR2 is FQNNGV. The CDR3 extends over 17 amino acids. CDR3 coding DNA: TGTGCCAGCAGCTTAGGAAAGGCGGGCAGGGGGCCCTATGGCTGCACCTTC. It encodes CASSLGKAGRGPYGCTF.

The sample holds a few counts of this clonotype. The chain is built from TRBV30 and TRBJ2-3; 9 positions agree with TRBD1. Germline values: CDR1 GTSNPN, CDR2 SVGIG (reference sequence). J was trimmed by 3 bases and V by 8 bases; bases with no gene match: 12. The CDR3 extends over 15 amino acids. CDR3 bases: TGTGCCAGCGGACAGGGGAAAAAGTTGACAGATACGCAGTATTTT. Translated, it gives CASGQGKKLTDTQYF.

The chain combines TRBV2 with TRBJ1-6; tentatively, D is TRBD1 (6 bases). The CDR3 runs to 12 residues. The germline V and J ends were trimmed by 4 bases and 13 bases, with 11 bases remaining between them. Germline CDR1 SNHLY, CDR2 FYNNEI. The chain's CDR3 is CASSGGGTPLHF. In nucleotides, the CDR3 is TGTGCCAGCAGTGGAGGGGGGACCCCCCTCCACTTT. Full variable domain (rest looked up from reference TRBV2 and TRBJ1-6): EPEVTQTPSHQVTQMGQEVILRCVPISNHLYFYWYRQILGQKVEFLVSFYNNEISEKSEIFDDQFSVERPDGSNFTLKIRSTKLEDSAMYFCASSGGGTPLHFGNGTRLTVT.